Listed below are T cell receptor beta chains from one sample, sequenced in a study of blood T cells in healthy people across ages. TCRdb fed the 5' RACE reads into MiXCR, producing one record per CDR3 protein. Here the sample spans 850,000 to 1,000,000 distinct CDR3 sequences, roughly 51% being singletons. The specimen sequenced was blood. All receptors derive from a woman aged 55-69 years in good health. Both conserved end residues are part of each CDR3. D genes are given only for firm matches. Clone size is not always given. Where it is, it says once, few, many or a class for expanded clones.

abundance,v_gene,d_gene,j_gene,CDR3aa,CDR3nt
few,TRBV7-2,TRBD2,TRBJ2-2,CASSRASGTGELFF,TGTGCCAGCAGCCGGGCTAGCGGGACCGGGGAGCTGTTTTTT
.,TRBV28,.,TRBJ2-7,CASSLGVNEQYF,TGTGCCAGCAGTTTAGGGGTCAACGAGCAGTACTTC
.,TRBV20-1,.,TRBJ2-3,CSAQRGTTDTQYF,TGCAGTGCTCAGAGGGGTACCACAGATACGCAGTATTTT
.,TRBV20-1,.,TRBJ2-7,CSAGDWRESYEQYF,TGCAGTGCGGGAGACTGGCGGGAATCCTACGAGCAGTACTTC
.,TRBV14,.,TRBJ2-1,CASGIEASAYNEQFF,TGTGCCAGCGGGATCGAGGCTAGCGCTTACAATGAGCAGTTCTTC
once,TRBV11-2,.,TRBJ2-1,CASSFGDPSYNEQFF,TGTGCCAGCAGCTTCGGGGACCCCTCCTACAATGAGCAGTTCTTC
.,TRBV18,TRBD2,TRBJ2-1,CASSPAGGAGNEQFF,TGTGCCAGCTCACCAGCGGGAGGGGCTGGCAATGAGCAGTTCTTC
.,TRBV28,.,TRBJ2-7,CAGSLQPGRTYEQYF,TGTGCCGGCAGTTTACAGCCGGGACGCACCTACGAGCAGTACTTC
few,TRBV7-3,.,TRBJ2-3,CASSQTGGADTQYF,TGTGCCAGCAGCCAAACTGGGGGCGCAGATACGCAGTATTTT
.,TRBV9,.,TRBJ2-5,CASSVDFRETQYF,TGTGCCAGCAGCGTAGACTTTCGAGAGACCCAGTACTTC
.,TRBV6-5,.,TRBJ2-3,CASSPDPDTTDTQYF,TGTGCCAGCAGCCCGGATCCGGATACCACAGATACGCAGTATTTT
few,TRBV7-8,.,TRBJ2-3,CASSWSGFSTTDTQYF,TGTGCCAGCAGCTGGTCAGGGTTTTCTACCACAGATACGCAGTATTTT
.,TRBV6-6,TRBD2,TRBJ2-7,CASSSSGRAGEQYF,TGTGCCAGCAGTTCTAGCGGGAGGGCCGGAGAGCAGTACTTC
few,TRBV14,.,TRBJ2-1,CASSQVIRRGGNEQFF,TGTGCCAGCAGCCAAGTAATACGCCGGGGCGGCAATGAGCAGTTCTTC
.,TRBV20-1,TRBD2,TRBJ2-5,CSAKTSGRQETQYF,TGCAGTGCTAAGACTAGCGGGAGGCAGGAGACCCAGTACTTC
.,TRBV15,TRBD2,TRBJ2-1,CATSRGLAGSYNKQFF,TGTGCCACCAGCAGAGGACTAGCGGGATCCTACAATAAGCAGTTCTTC
.,TRBV20-1,.,TRBJ2-7,CSASLGSGSYEQYF,TGCAGTGCTAGCTTGGGTTCGGGCTCCTACGAGCAGTACTTC
.,TRBV20-1,TRBD1,TRBJ1-2,CSADPGQKYYGYTF,TGCAGTGCGGACCCGGGACAGAAGTATTATGGCTACACCTTC
few,TRBV28,.,TRBJ2-5,CASSPMGEPNQETQYF,TGTGCCAGCAGCCCAATGGGGGAACCAAACCAAGAGACCCAGTACTTC
.,TRBV7-2,.,TRBJ2-3,CASGVASADTQYF,TGTGCCAGCGGGGTAGCGAGCGCAGATACGCAGTATTTT
.,TRBV7-9,.,TRBJ2-5,CAASRGTNEQYF,TGTGCCGCATCAAGGGGAACGAATGAGCAGTACTTC
once,TRBV20-1,.,TRBJ2-7,CSASDLAGNTYEQYF,TGCAGTGCTAGTGATCTTGCAGGAAACACCTACGAGCAGTACTTC
.,TRBV12-3/TRBV12-4,.,TRBJ1-5,CASSPDGVDQPQHF,TGTGCCAGCAGCCCGGACGGGGTAGATCAGCCCCAGCATTTT
.,TRBV3-1,.,TRBJ2-7,CASSQATYEQYF,TGTGCCAGCAGCCAAGCCACATACGAGCAGTACTTC
.,TRBV6-1,TRBD1,TRBJ2-3,CASSEAPGTGGTDTQYF,TGTGCCAGCAGTGAAGCGCCCGGGACAGGAGGCACAGATACGCAGTATTTT
few,TRBV14,.,TRBJ2-7,CASSQTQGKAYEQYF,TGTGCCAGCAGCCAAACCCAGGGCAAGGCCTACGAGCAGTACTTC
few,TRBV13,.,TRBJ2-5,CASSTPRWGQETQYF,TGTGCCAGCAGCACCCCCCGCTGGGGACAAGAGACCCAGTACTTC
once,TRBV5-1,.,TRBJ2-1,CASSWGSRPNEQFF,TGCGCCAGCAGCTGGGGTTCGCGGCCCAATGAGCAGTTCTTC
.,TRBV20-1,TRBD2,TRBJ2-7,CSARELSGTYEQYF,TGCAGTGCTAGAGAGCTTAGCGGGACATACGAGCAGTACTTC
few,TRBV27,.,TRBJ2-5,CASSPPGVSEETQYF,TGTGCCAGCAGTCCACCGGGGGTGTCGGAGGAGACCCAGTACTTC
few,TRBV5-1,.,TRBJ2-6,CASSLADGYSGANVLTF,TGCGCCAGCAGCTTGGCCGACGGCTACTCTGGGGCCAACGTCCTGACTTTC
.,TRBV7-2,TRBD2,TRBJ2-5,CASSPRTSGIIETQYF,TGTGCCAGCAGCCCCCGGACTAGCGGGATTATAGAGACCCAGTACTTC
.,TRBV6-2/TRBV6-3,.,TRBJ2-6,CASSSGLLSGANVLTF,TGTGCCAGCAGTTCGGGACTGCTCTCTGGGGCCAACGTCCTGACTTTC
.,TRBV29-1,.,TRBJ2-1,CSAGVSSYNEQFF,TGCAGCGCGGGGGTCAGCTCCTACAATGAGCAGTTCTTC
.,TRBV7-9,.,TRBJ1-1,CASSFARATAGTEAFF,TGTGCCAGCAGCTTCGCCAGGGCCACCGCCGGGACTGAAGCTTTCTTT
.,TRBV11-2,TRBD2,TRBJ2-1,CASSSVGTSGNEQFF,TGTGCCAGCAGCTCCGTAGGGACTAGCGGAAATGAGCAGTTCTTC
.,TRBV10-3,.,TRBJ1-2,CAISLKANYGYTF,TGTGCCATCAGTCTAAAGGCTAACTATGGCTACACCTTC
.,TRBV2,.,TRBJ2-5,CASSGGAWERNQETQYF,TGTGCCAGCAGTGGAGGGGCCTGGGAGCGCAACCAAGAGACCCAGTACTTC
.,TRBV28,TRBD2,TRBJ2-3,CASSFPGLAGGSTDTQYF,TGTGCCAGCAGTTTTCCCGGACTAGCGGGAGGCAGCACAGATACGCAGTATTTT
.,TRBV20-1,.,TRBJ2-7,CSARRENFYEQYF,TGCAGTGCTAGGAGGGAAAACTTCTACGAGCAGTACTTC
.,TRBV30,.,TRBJ2-5,CAGRPLQETQYF,TGTGCCGGGAGGCCACTTCAAGAGACCCAGTACTTC
.,TRBV18,TRBD2,TRBJ2-1,CATGTSGLNEQFF,TGTGCCACCGGGACTAGCGGACTCAATGAGCAGTTCTTC
.,TRBV9,TRBD1,TRBJ2-7,CASSPTTIFRGRFIEQYF,TGTGCCAGCAGCCCGACTACGATTTTCAGGGGGCGGTTCATAGAGCAGTACTTC
.,TRBV2,TRBD1,TRBJ2-4,CASSRQGTGNIQYF,TGTGCCAGCAGTAGACAGGGTACTGGGAACATTCAGTACTTC
.,TRBV6-1,TRBD2,TRBJ2-3,CASSEGVSGATDTQYF,TGTGCCAGCAGTGAAGGTGTTAGCGGGGCCACAGATACGCAGTATTTT